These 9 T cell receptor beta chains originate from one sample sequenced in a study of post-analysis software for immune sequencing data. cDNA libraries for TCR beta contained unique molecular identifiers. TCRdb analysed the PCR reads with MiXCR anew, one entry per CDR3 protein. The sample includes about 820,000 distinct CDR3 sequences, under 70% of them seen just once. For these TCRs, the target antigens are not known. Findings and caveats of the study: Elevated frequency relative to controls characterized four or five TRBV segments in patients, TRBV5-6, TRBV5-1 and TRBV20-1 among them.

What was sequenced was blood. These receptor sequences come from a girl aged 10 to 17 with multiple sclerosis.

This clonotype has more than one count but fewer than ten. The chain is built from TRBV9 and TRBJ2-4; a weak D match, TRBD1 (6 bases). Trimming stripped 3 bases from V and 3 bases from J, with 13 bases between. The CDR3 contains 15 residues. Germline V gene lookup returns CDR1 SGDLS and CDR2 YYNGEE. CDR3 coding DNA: TGTGCCAGCAGCGCACAGGGATACGGCAAAAACATTCAGTACTTC. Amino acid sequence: CASSAQGYGKNIQYF.

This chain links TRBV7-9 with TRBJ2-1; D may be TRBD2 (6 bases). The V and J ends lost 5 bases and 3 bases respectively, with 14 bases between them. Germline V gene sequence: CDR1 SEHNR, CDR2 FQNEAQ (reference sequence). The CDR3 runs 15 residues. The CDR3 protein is CASSPTVADYNEQFF. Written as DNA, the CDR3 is TGTGCCAGCAGCCCAACGGTAGCGGACTACAATGAGCAGTTCTTC.

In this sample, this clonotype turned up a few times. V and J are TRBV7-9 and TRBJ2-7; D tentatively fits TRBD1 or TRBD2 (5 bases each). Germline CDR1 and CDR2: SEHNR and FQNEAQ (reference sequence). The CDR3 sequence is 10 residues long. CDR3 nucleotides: TGTAGAGGGGACCAAGAGACTCAGTACTTC. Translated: CRGDQETQYF.

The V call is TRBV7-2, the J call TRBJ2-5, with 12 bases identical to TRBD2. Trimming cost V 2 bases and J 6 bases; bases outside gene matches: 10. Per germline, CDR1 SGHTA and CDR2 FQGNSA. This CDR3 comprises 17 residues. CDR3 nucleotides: TGTGCCAGCAGCTTATCTTCGGCTAGCGGGGGGGCCAAGACCCAGTACTTC. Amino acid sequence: CASSLSSASGGAKTQYF.

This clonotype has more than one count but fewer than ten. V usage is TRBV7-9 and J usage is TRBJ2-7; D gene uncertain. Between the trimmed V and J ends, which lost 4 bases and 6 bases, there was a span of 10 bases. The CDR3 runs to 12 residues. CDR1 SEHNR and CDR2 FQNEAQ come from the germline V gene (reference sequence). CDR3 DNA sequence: TGTGCCAGCAGCTCGCAACTGGGCGAGCAGTACTTC. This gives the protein CASSSQLGEQYF.

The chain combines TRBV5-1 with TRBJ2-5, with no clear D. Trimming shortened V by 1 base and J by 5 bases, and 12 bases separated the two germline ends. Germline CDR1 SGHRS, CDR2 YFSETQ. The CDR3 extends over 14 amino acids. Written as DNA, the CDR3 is TGCGCCAGCAGCTTGCAGGCGACGTCCGAGACCCAGTACTTC. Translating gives CASSLQATSETQYF.

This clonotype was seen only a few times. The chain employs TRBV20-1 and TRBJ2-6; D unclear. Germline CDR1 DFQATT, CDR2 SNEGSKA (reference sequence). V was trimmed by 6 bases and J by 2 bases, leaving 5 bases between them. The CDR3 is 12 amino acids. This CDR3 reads CSAPPGANVLTF. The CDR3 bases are TGCAGTGCGCCCCCTGGGGCCAACGTCCTGACTTTC.

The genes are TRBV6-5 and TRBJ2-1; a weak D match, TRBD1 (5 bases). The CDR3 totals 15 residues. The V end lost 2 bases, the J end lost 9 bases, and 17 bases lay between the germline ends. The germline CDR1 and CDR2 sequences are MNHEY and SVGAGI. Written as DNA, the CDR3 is TGTGCCAGCAGTTACGAGCAGGGTAAAGGCCGTGAGCAGTTCTTC. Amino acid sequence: CASSYEQGKGREQFF.

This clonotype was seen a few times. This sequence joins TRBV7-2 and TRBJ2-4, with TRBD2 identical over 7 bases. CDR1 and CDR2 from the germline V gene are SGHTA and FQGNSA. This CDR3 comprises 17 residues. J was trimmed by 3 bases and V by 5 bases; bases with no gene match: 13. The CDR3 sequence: CASSPVGGAGLKNIQYF. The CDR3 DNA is TGTGCCAGCAGCCCCGTTGGGGGAGCGGGGCTCAAAAACATTCAGTACTTC.